This TCR beta chain originates from a study of Graves' ophthalmopathy and Graves' hyperthyroidism. The authors amplified TCR beta CDR3 regions from RNA transcripts. HTBI primers were employed in first-round RT-PCR, then a second-round multiplex PCR followed. MiXCR, run by TCRdb on the multiplex PCR reads, gives a single entry per CDR3 protein. The table lists tens of thousands of distinct CDR3 sequences, roughly 46% of them singletons. In this sample, this clonotype turned up many times. Its antigen is currently unknown. CDR1 and CDR2 (germline): LNHDA, SQIVND (reference sequence). The CDR3 has 16 residues. The V gene end was trimmed by 3 bases and the J gene end by 3 bases; junction bases not matched to a gene: 7. Having ophthalmopathy, the donors showed moderate-to-severe activity, CAS ≥3 and NOSPECS ≥4, with disease lasting under 3 months. None of the included patients had other autoimmune diseases, uncontrolled infections, pregnancy or lactation, as these led to exclusion.

Study findings and constraints: Blood repertoires reportedly contained most expanded thyroid clonotypes above 0.001 frequency.

The source of this sequence is an adult woman with Graves' ophthalmopathy. The sequencing sample was made of peripheral blood. The V call is TRBV19, the J call TRBJ1-5; 8 bases are shared with TRBD1. Here the CDR3 reads CASSIGQGALNQPQHF. The CDR3 DNA sequence: TGTGCCAGTAGTATTGGGCAGGGGGCTCTCAATCAGCCCCAGCATTTT.